The 23 T cell receptor beta chains listed next were all sequenced from one sample in a study of T cells after somatic rescue of genetic block. Method: immunoSEQ multiplex PCR; TCRdb's copy keeps in-frame clones and lacks some. The data contain around 70,000 clones, about 90% of them singletons. The sequencing input was peripheral blood mononuclear cells (PBMCs). The receptors originated from a man aged 40-50 years.

The chain joins TRBV7-3 to TRBJ2-3; D perhaps matches TRBD2 (5 bases). The V gene's germline CDR1 is SGHTA and CDR2 FQGTGA. V dropped 5 bases and J dropped 0 bases, with 12 bases sitting between them. The CDR3 contains 15 residues. This chain's CDR3 is CASSPRVSSTDTQYF. The DNA for the CDR3 is TGTGCCAGCAGCCCGAGGGTATCTAGCACAGATACGCAGTATTTT.

A word on this clone: Compared with germline, one end of the junction differs, possibly owing to a read error. The chain combines TRBV7-2 with TRBJ1-3; D not certain. The CDR3 is 12 amino acids. CDR1 SGHTA and CDR2 FQGNSA come from the germline V gene. CDR3 sequence reads: CASSLAGNTIYF. In nucleotides, the CDR3 is TGTGCCAGCAGCCTAGCCGGAAACACCATATATTTT.

This clone was seen a single time. The CDR3 DNA follows: TGTGCCAGCAGCTTAGGGAAGGAGGGGGAAGTCTCCTACGAGCAGTACTTC. It encodes CASSLGKEGEVSYEQYF. The V gene is TRBV7-9, the J gene TRBJ2-7; D possibly uses TRBD1 or TRBD2 (6 bases each). The V end lost 1 base, the J end lost 0 bases, and 16 bases lay between the germline ends. This CDR3 comprises 17 residues. Looked up from germline, CDR1 is SEHNR and CDR2 is FQNEAQ (reference sequence).

V usage is TRBV4-3 and J usage is TRBJ2-3; weak D call: TRBD2 (5 bases). The V end was cut by 0 bases, the J end by 6 bases, with 13 bases between. Germline-derived CDR1 and CDR2 are LGHNA and YSLEER. The CDR3 spans 15 residues. The CDR3 DNA reads as TGCGCCAGCAGCCAAGATACCGGGAATTGGGATACGCAGTATTTT. Its translation: CASSQDTGNWDTQYF.

The chain employs TRBV5-1 and TRBJ2-7; the D gene is possibly TRBD2 (6 bases). The V gene's germline CDR1 is SGHRS and CDR2 YFSETQ. The CDR3 is 14 amino acids. V gave up 0 bases and J gave up 0 bases, with 7 bases separating them. The DNA for the CDR3 is TGCGCCAGCAGCTTGGACGGGAGCTCCTACGAGCAGTACTTC. Its protein is CASSLDGSSYEQYF.

The CDR3 DNA sequence: TGTGCCATCAGCGATGATCCGGGACAGGGGGCTGGGGGCTACACCTTC. Translated, it gives CAISDDPGQGAGGYTF. The chain recombines TRBV10-3 with TRBJ1-2, with TRBD1 identical over 12 bases. CDR3 size: 16 residues. Germline V gene data show CDR1 as ENHRY and CDR2 as SYGVKD. Unmatched junction bases numbered 13, after V lost 6 bases and J lost 8 bases.

The rearrangement uses TRBV28 and TRBJ1-1; D call uncertain. This CDR3 has 12 residues. Germline CDR1 and CDR2: MDHEN and SYDVKM. Trimming took 2 bases from V and 8 from J, leaving 9 bases between them. The CDR3: CASSLRQAEAFF. In nucleotides, the CDR3 is TGTGCCAGCAGTTTAAGGCAGGCGGAAGCTTTCTTT.

This chain connects TRBV7-6 to TRBJ2-1; D ambiguous. The germline V and J ends were trimmed by 5 bases and 9 bases, with 11 bases remaining between them. Germline V gene data show CDR1 as SGHVS and CDR2 as FNYEAQ. This CDR3 is 12 amino acids long. CDR3 bases: TGTGCCAGCAGCCCACGCAGTACTGAGCAGTTCTTC. Encoded protein: CASSPRSTEQFF.

The chain recombines TRBV5-6 with TRBJ1-2, with D unclear. The CDR3 has 12 residues. V was clipped by 0 bases and J by 6 bases, with 6 bases between them. Germline CDR1 is SGHDT and CDR2 is YYEEEE. The CDR3, as DNA: TGTGCCAGCAGCTTGGGTGGGCATGGCTACACCTTC. This encodes CASSLGGHGYTF.

This CDR3 is CASSSLDKGDYNEQFF. The DNA for the CDR3 is TGTGCCAGCAGCTCTCTCGACAAGGGAGACTACAATGAGCAGTTCTTC. This rearrangement joins TRBV7-6 to TRBJ2-1; weak D call: TRBD2 (5 bases). Trimming removed 4 bases from V and 3 bases from J, with 16 bases in between. Looked up from germline, CDR1 is SGHVS and CDR2 is FNYEAQ. The CDR3 is made up of 16 amino acids.

This clone has a single count. The CDR3 bases are TGTGCCAGCAAGATTCCCAGGGATGAAAAACTGTTTTTT. It codes for CASKIPRDEKLFF. The genes are TRBV28 and TRBJ1-4; possible D gene TRBD1, 5 bases. Looked up from germline, CDR1 is MDHEN and CDR2 is SYDVKM. The CDR3 covers 13 residues. V lost 7 bases and J 6 bases, leaving 12 bases between the germline ends.

The J gene is TRBJ1-2, the V gene TRBV10-3; D remains ambiguous. The V gene's germline CDR1 is ENHRY and CDR2 SYGVKD. The CDR3 has 11 amino acids. Trimming left V 8 bases short and J 2 bases short, with 6 bases between. The CDR3 DNA reads as TGTGCCATCCTAGACAACTATGGCTACACCTTC. Its translation is CAILDNYGYTF.

The chain uses TRBV28 and TRBJ2-7, with 7 positions matching TRBD1. V lost 4 bases to trimming and J lost 0 bases; unmatched junction nucleotides: 9. The CDR3 sequence is 16 residues long. CDR1 is MDHEN and CDR2 is SYDVKM in the germline V gene. The CDR3 protein is CASSSSRQGPSYEQYF. Written as DNA, the CDR3 is TGTGCCAGCAGTTCCTCGAGACAGGGTCCCTCCTACGAGCAGTACTTC. Filled out from reference TRBV28 and TRBJ2-7, the complete variable domain reads DVKVTQSSRYLVKRTGEKVFLECVQDMDHENMFWYRQDPGLGLRLIYFSYDVKMKEKGDIPEGYSVSREKKERFSLILESASTNQTSMYLCASSSSRQGPSYEQYFGPGTRLTVT.

The rearrangement links TRBV5-4 to TRBJ2-1; 8 bases are a match to TRBD1. CDR1 SGHNT and CDR2 YYREEE come from the germline V gene (reference sequence). V shed 0 bases and J 3 bases; nucleotides not matched to a gene: 5. This CDR3 has 16 amino acids. CDR3 coding DNA: TGTGCCAGCAGCTTGGCTCCGGGACAGGTCTACAATGAGCAGTTCTTC. Translated, it gives CASSLAPGQVYNEQFF.

V gene TRBV28 combines with J gene TRBJ2-1, with 13 bases identical to TRBD2. The CDR3 is 19 amino acids. Trimming cost V 2 bases and J 0 bases; bases outside gene matches: 7. The germline V gene encodes CDR1 MDHEN and CDR2 SYDVKM. CDR3 DNA: TGTGCCAGCAGTTTAAGGGGACTAGCGGGATCGAGCTCCTACAATGAGCAGTTCTTC. Translating it yields CASSLRGLAGSSSYNEQFF.

V and J are TRBV13 and TRBJ2-3; 10 bases match TRBD2. This CDR3 comprises 16 residues. From germline, CDR1 is PRHDT and CDR2 FYEKMQ (reference sequence). V dropped 5 bases and J dropped 2; count of bases not matched to a gene: 7. This chain's CDR3 is CASSLRTSGNTDTQYF. CDR3 bases: TGTGCCAGCAGCCTGAGGACTAGCGGCAACACAGATACGCAGTATTTT.

The chain couples TRBV10-3 to TRBJ2-3; D is unclear. V was pared by 5 bases and J by 0 bases, with 3 bases between. The length of the CDR3 is 12 residues. CDR1 and CDR2 (germline): ENHRY, SYGVKD. The CDR3 DNA reads TGTGCCATCAGTACTAGCACAGATACGCAGTATTTT. Translating it yields CAISTSTDTQYF.

J is TRBJ2-5 and V is TRBV20-1; D unresolved. V was trimmed by 5 bases and J by 1 base, leaving 5 bases between them. This CDR3 is 11 amino acids long. Germline CDR1 is DFQATT and CDR2 is SNEGSKA (reference sequence). The CDR3 DNA sequence: TGCAGTGCTTCACGCCAAGAGACCCAGTACTTC. Residues: CSASRQETQYF.

This clone was counted once. The chain links TRBV2 to TRBJ1-1; possibly TRBD1 for D (5 bases). The germline V gene has CDR1 SNHLY and CDR2 FYNNEI. The V gene lost 8 bases and the J gene lost 0 bases, with 10 bases spanning the gap. The CDR3 runs 13 residues. The CDR3 bases are TGTGCCAGCCGGGGGGGTTTGAACACTGAAGCTTTCTTT. It yields the protein CASRGGLNTEAFF. Using reference TRBV2 and TRBJ1-1 for the parts outside the CDR3, the full variable domain is EPEVTQTPSHQVTQMGQEVILRCVPISNHLYFYWYRQILGQKVEFLVSFYNNEISEKSEIFDDQFSVERPDGSNFTLKIRSTKLEDSAMYFCASRGGLNTEAFFGQGTRLTVV.

The chain combines TRBV19 with TRBJ2-2; the D gene is possibly TRBD1 (5 bases). The CDR3 covers 13 residues. Germline V gene sequence: CDR1 LNHDA, CDR2 SQIVND (reference sequence). Trimming took 7 bases from V and 7 from J, leaving 13 bases between them. The CDR3 sequence is CASTSRVFGELFF. The CDR3 nucleotides read TGTGCCAGTACTTCCAGGGTTTTCGGGGAGCTGTTTTTT.

V is TRBV18 and J is TRBJ2-7; no definite D call. Germline-derived CDR1 and CDR2 are KGHSH and LQKENI. CDR3 length: 14 amino acids. Trimming removed 4 bases at V and 2 bases at J, with 12 bases between. Here the CDR3 DNA reads TGTGCCAGCTCACTCGTAGGCGGAACCTACGAGCAGTACTTC. Amino acids: CASSLVGGTYEQYF.

This sequence joins TRBV5-1 and TRBJ1-1, with a weak D call TRBD1 (5 bases). V gave up 4 bases and J gave up 5 bases, with 15 bases separating them. The CDR3 spans 14 residues. Germline V gene lookup returns CDR1 SGHRS and CDR2 YFSETQ. The CDR3 region is CASSMSGLQTEAFF. CDR3 DNA sequence: TGCGCCAGCAGCATGTCGGGGCTTCAGACTGAAGCTTTCTTT. The full variable domain, with the rest looked up from reference TRBV5-1 and TRBJ1-1, is KAGVTQTPRYLIKTRGQQVTLSCSPISGHRSVSWYQQTPGQGLQFLFEYFSETQRNKGNFPGRFSGRQFSNSRSEMNVSTLELGDSALYLCASSMSGLQTEAFFGQGTRLTVV.

The chain's CDR3 is CASRAGTSTYEQYF. CDR3 sequence (DNA): TGTGCCAGCAGGGCGGGGACTAGTACGTACGAGCAGTACTTC. The gene calls are TRBV28 and TRBJ2-7, with 8 positions matching TRBD2. Unmatched junction bases numbered 8, after V lost 6 bases and J lost 4 bases. Germline values: CDR1 MDHEN, CDR2 SYDVKM. CDR3 length: 14 amino acids.